The 19 T cell receptor beta chains below were found in one sample sequenced in a study of T-cell memory formation after mild COVID-19. Using its own MiXCR run on the 5' RACE reads, TCRdb lists one record per CDR3 protein. The sample contains around 200,000 distinct CDR3 sequences, roughly 30% of which appear only once. Sequenced material: PBMCs or a T cell subset sorted from them (not recorded which). The origin of the receptors is an adult woman who had mild COVID-19 (a few samples of this study predate the infection). Cell type and time point are not known.

The chain has TRBV2 and TRBJ2-3, with D uncertain. The CDR3 loop spans 10 amino acids. Germline V gene lookup returns CDR1 SNHLY and CDR2 FYNNEI. V was shortened by 8 bases and J by 8 bases, with 8 bases between the two germline ends. CDR3 nucleotide sequence: TGTGCCAGCTCGGTGGGTACGCAGTATTTT. As protein: CASSVGTQYF.

The chain has TRBV20-1 and TRBJ2-6; tentatively, D is TRBD1 (6 bases). The V end lost 1 base, the J end lost 0 bases, and 16 bases lay between the germline ends. Germline values: CDR1 DFQATT, CDR2 SNEGSKA (reference sequence). The CDR3 length is 18 residues. CDR3 residues: CSARGGQLGTSGANVLTF. CDR3 bases: TGCAGTGCTAGAGGTGGACAGCTGGGGACCTCTGGGGCCAACGTCCTGACTTTC.

The rearrangement links TRBV29-1 to TRBJ1-2; D is uncertain. This CDR3 is 11 amino acids long. Germline CDR1 is SQVTM and CDR2 is ANQGSEA. V lost 7 bases and J lost 5, with 11 bases in between. CDR3 DNA: TGCAGCGCCGTTGGCGGGTATGGCTACACCTTC. Protein product: CSAVGGYGYTF.

This sequence joins TRBV28 and TRBJ2-3, with D possibly being TRBD1 (5 bases). The CDR3 contains 16 residues. Trimming took 4 bases from V and 0 from J, leaving 14 bases between them. The germline CDR1 and CDR2 sequences are MDHEN and SYDVKM. The CDR3 nucleotides read TGTGCCAGCAGTTCCCGGACATCGAAAAGCACAGATACGCAGTATTTT. Translating gives CASSSRTSKSTDTQYF.

The CDR3 here is CSALIRQRLAHEQFF. The CDR3 bases are TGCAGTGCCCTTATTCGCCAGCGCCTCGCCCATGAGCAGTTCTTC. The chain links TRBV20-1 to TRBJ2-1; D is ambiguous. Looked up from germline, CDR1 is DFQATT and CDR2 is SNEGSKA (reference sequence). This CDR3 region has 15 residues. V was pared by 6 bases and J by 8 bases, with 23 bases between.

This clonotype was seen a handful of times. The chain combines TRBV10-3 with TRBJ2-5; 11 positions agree with TRBD2. In germline, CDR1 is ENHRY, CDR2 SYGVKD. The CDR3 extends over 15 amino acids. After removal of 8 bases from V and 2 bases from J, the junction contained 7 bases not matched to a gene. CDR3: CAIRTSGGGQETQYF. CDR3 nucleotides: TGTGCCATCCGAACTAGCGGGGGAGGACAAGAGACCCAGTACTTC.

The J gene is TRBJ1-5, the V gene TRBV30; D not resolved. V lost 1 base and J 1 base, leaving 11 bases between the germline ends. This CDR3 is built from 15 residues. Germline values: CDR1 GTSNPN, CDR2 SVGIG (reference sequence). The CDR3 DNA reads as TGTGCCTGGAGTGCAGTGTTACGGAGCAATCAGCCCCAGCATTTT. Its translation: CAWSAVLRSNQPQHF.

This clonotype occurred a few times. This chain links TRBV6-1 with TRBJ2-2; D gene ambiguous. This CDR3 is 14 amino acids long. V lost 0 bases to trimming and J lost 3 bases, with 5 bases between them. From germline, CDR1 is MNHNS and CDR2 SASEGT. Here the CDR3 reads CASSEALDTGELFF. As DNA, the CDR3 is TGTGCCAGCAGTGAAGCACTTGACACCGGGGAGCTGTTTTTT.

This clonotype was found a few times. The genes are TRBV7-9 and TRBJ2-7; perhaps D is TRBD1 or TRBD2 (5 bases each). Germline V gene lookup returns CDR1 SEHNR and CDR2 FQNEAQ (reference sequence). The V and J ends lost 1 base and 4 bases respectively, with 11 bases between them. The length of the CDR3 is 14 residues. As DNA, the CDR3 is TGTGCCAGCAGCTTAGGAGGGGCGCCGTACGAGCAGTACTTC. Translation: CASSLGGAPYEQYF.

This clonotype showed up just a few times. The chain couples TRBV7-2 to TRBJ1-4, with TRBD1 identical over 7 bases. CDR3 length: 15 residues. The V and J ends lost 5 bases and 7 bases, in that order; junction bases with no gene match: 10. The germline V gene has CDR1 SGHTA and CDR2 FQGNSA. DNA of the CDR3: TGTGCCAGCAGCCCCCGTGGCAGGGGGAGTGAAAAACTGTTTTTT. Its protein product is CASSPRGRGSEKLFF.

The chain employs TRBV7-9 and TRBJ2-5; D is perhaps TRBD1 (5 bases). This CDR3 has 12 residues. Trimming shortened V by 5 bases and J by 5 bases, and 9 bases separated the two germline ends. Germline loops: CDR1 SEHNR, CDR2 FQNEAQ (reference sequence). The DNA for the CDR3 is TGTGCCAGCAGCCAGTACAGGGAGACCCAGTACTTC. As protein: CASSQYRETQYF.

This clonotype was seen only a few times. This chain links TRBV15 with TRBJ2-1, with D possibly being TRBD1 (6 bases). V was pared by 4 bases and J by 5 bases, with 15 bases between. The CDR3 totals 15 residues. The germline V gene encodes CDR1 LNHNV and CDR2 YYDKDF (reference sequence). CDR3 nucleotides: TGTGCCACCAGCACAACCCGGGACAACGACAATGAGCAGTTCTTC. Protein sequence: CATSTTRDNDNEQFF. The full variable domain, with the rest looked up from reference TRBV15 and TRBJ2-1, is DAMVIQNPRYQVTQFGKPVTLSCSQTLNHNVMYWYQQKSSQAPKLLFHYYDKDFNNEADTPDNFQSRRPNTSFCFLDIRSPGLGDTAMYLCATSTTRDNDNEQFFGPGTRLTVL.

The rearrangement uses TRBV2 and TRBJ2-3, with D possibly TRBD1 on 5 matching bases. Germline-derived CDR1 and CDR2 are SNHLY and FYNNEI. V lost 1 base, J lost 4 bases, and 12 bases lay in between. CDR3 length equals 15 residues. CDR3 amino acids: CASSEGRTRADTQYF. The CDR3 DNA reads as TGTGCCAGCAGTGAAGGGCGAACCAGGGCAGATACGCAGTATTTT.

This clonotype was detected only a few times. V is TRBV24-1 and J is TRBJ2-3; 9 bases map to TRBD1. With V trimmed by 9 bases and J by 2 bases, 8 bases remained unmatched. The V gene's germline CDR1 is KGHDR and CDR2 SFDVKD. This CDR3 region has 15 residues. The CDR3 nucleotides are TGTGCCACCTGTCCGGGACAGGGATACACAGATACGCAGTATTTT. Amino acids: CATCPGQGYTDTQYF.

In this sample, this clonotype turned up a few times. This rearrangement joins TRBV5-1 to TRBJ2-1; 10 nucleotides match TRBD2. CDR1 SGHRS and CDR2 YFSETQ come from the germline V gene. The CDR3 spans 15 residues. Unmatched junction bases numbered 14, after V lost 1 base and J lost 16 bases. CDR3 in amino acids: CASSLMIAGGQNIFF. CDR3 nucleotides: TGCGCCAGCAGCTTGATGATAGCGGGAGGCCAGAATATATTCTTC. Using reference TRBV5-1 and TRBJ2-1 for the parts outside the CDR3, the full variable domain is KAGVTQTPRYLIKTRGQQVTLSCSPISGHRSVSWYQQTPGQGLQFLFEYFSETQRNKGNFPGRFSGRQFSNSRSEMNVSTLELGDSALYLCASSLMIAGGQNIFFGPGTRLTVL.

The rearrangement links TRBV12-3 or TRBV12-4 to TRBJ2-3; 12 bases fit TRBD2. Trimming cost V 5 bases and J 6 bases; bases outside gene matches: 9. The CDR3 has 16 residues. CDR3: CASSPGLAGMADTQYF. CDR3 nucleotides: TGTGCCAGCAGTCCCGGACTAGCGGGAATGGCGGATACGCAGTATTTT.

The rearrangement uses TRBV6-6 and TRBJ1-2; 7 bases fit TRBD1. The CDR3 sequence is 16 residues long. The germline V gene has CDR1 MNHNY and CDR2 SVGAGI (reference sequence). V trimming: 0 bases; J trimming: 6 bases; junction bases outside the gene matches: 10. CDR3 coding DNA: TGTGCCAGCAGTTACTCGGGCAGGGGGAGGGGCGATGGCTACACCTTC. Protein product: CASSYSGRGRGDGYTF.

V and J are TRBV29-1 and TRBJ1-2; D gene uncertain. V was shortened by 4 bases and J by 4 bases, with 13 bases between the two germline ends. The germline V gene has CDR1 SQVTM and CDR2 ANQGSEA. This CDR3 contains 13 residues. The CDR3 loop reads CSVGGSEGYGYTF. CDR3 in DNA: TGCAGCGTTGGAGGGAGTGAGGGCTATGGCTACACCTTC.

The rearrangement joins TRBV4-1 to TRBJ2-7; 7 nucleotides agree with TRBD1. This CDR3 comprises 14 residues. CDR1 is MGHRA and CDR2 is YSYEKL in the germline V gene. V lost 2 bases and J lost 5; bases outside the gene matches: 6. In DNA form, the CDR3 reads TGCGCCAGCAGCCAAACCAACAGGGGCGACGAGCAGTACTTC. This translates into CASSQTNRGDEQYF.